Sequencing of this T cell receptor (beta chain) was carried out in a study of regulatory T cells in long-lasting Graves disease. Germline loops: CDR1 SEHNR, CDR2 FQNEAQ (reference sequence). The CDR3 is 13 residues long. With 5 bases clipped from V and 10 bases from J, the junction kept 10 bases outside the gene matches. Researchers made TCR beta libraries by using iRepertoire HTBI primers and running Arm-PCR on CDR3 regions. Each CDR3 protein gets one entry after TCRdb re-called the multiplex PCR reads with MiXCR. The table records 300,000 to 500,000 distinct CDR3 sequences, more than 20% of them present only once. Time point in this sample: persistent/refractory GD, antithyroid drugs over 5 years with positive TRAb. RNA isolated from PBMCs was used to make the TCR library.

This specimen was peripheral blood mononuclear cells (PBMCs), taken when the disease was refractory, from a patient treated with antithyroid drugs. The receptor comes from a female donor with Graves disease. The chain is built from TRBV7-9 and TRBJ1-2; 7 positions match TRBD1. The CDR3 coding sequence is TGTGCCAGCAGCCCGGGACAGAGATCTGACTACACCTTC. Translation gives CASSPGQRSDYTF.